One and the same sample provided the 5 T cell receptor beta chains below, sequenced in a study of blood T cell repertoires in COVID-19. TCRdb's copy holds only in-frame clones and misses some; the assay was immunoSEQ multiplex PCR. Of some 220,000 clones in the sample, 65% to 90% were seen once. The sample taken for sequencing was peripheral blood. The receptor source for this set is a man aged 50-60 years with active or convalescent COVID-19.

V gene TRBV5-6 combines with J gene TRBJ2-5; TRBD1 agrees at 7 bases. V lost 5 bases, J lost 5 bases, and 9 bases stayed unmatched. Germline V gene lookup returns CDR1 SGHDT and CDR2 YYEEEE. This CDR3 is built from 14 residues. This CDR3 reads CASSYSGGLETQYF. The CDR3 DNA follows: TGTGCCAGCAGTTATTCAGGGGGTCTGGAGACCCAGTACTTC.

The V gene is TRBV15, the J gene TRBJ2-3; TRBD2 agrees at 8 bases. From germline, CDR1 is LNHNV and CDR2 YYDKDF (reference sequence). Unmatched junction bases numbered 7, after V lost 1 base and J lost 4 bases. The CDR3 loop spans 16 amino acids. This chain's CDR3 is CATSRVHGGAADTQYF. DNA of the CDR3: TGTGCCACCAGCAGAGTCCACGGGGGGGCCGCAGATACGCAGTATTTT.

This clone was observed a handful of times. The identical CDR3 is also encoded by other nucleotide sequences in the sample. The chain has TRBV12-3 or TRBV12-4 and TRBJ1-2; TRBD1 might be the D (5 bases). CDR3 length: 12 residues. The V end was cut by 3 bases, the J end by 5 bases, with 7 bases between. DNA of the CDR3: TGTGCCAGCAGTTTGCAGGGTTATGGCTACACCTTC. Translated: CASSLQGYGYTF.

The CDR3 reads CASSPLWDRGKAFF. As DNA, the CDR3 is TGTGCCAGCAGCCCGCTTTGGGACAGGGGAAAAGCTTTCTTT. This chain uses TRBV13 with TRBJ1-1; 10 bases map to TRBD1. CDR1 and CDR2 from the germline V gene are PRHDT and FYEKMQ (reference sequence). This CDR3 is 14 amino acids long. V trimming: 5 bases; J trimming: 9 bases; junction bases outside the gene matches: 9.

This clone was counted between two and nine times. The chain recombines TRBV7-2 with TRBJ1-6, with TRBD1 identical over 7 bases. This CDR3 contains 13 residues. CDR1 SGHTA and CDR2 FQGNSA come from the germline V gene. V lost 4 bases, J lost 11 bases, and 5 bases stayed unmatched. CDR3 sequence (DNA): TGTGCCAGCAGCTCTGACAGGGTGGCACCCCTCCACTTT. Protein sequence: CASSSDRVAPLHF.